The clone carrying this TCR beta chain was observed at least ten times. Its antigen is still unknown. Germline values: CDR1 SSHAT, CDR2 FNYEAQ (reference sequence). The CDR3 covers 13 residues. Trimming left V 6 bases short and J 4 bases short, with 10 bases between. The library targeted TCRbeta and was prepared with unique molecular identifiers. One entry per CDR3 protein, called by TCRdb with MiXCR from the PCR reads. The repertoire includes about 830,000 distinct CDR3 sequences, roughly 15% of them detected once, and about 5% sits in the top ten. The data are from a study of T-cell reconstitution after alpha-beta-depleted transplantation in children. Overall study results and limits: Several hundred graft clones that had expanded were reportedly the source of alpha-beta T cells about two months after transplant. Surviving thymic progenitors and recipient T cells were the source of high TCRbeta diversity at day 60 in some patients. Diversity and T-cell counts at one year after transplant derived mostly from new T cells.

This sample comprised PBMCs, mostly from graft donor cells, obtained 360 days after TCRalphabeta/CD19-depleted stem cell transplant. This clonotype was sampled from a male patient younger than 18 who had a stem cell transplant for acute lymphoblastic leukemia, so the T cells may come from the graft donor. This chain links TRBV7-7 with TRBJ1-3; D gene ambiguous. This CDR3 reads CASRPTGGNTIYF. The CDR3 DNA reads TGTGCCAGCAGGCCTACGGGCGGAAACACCATATATTTT.